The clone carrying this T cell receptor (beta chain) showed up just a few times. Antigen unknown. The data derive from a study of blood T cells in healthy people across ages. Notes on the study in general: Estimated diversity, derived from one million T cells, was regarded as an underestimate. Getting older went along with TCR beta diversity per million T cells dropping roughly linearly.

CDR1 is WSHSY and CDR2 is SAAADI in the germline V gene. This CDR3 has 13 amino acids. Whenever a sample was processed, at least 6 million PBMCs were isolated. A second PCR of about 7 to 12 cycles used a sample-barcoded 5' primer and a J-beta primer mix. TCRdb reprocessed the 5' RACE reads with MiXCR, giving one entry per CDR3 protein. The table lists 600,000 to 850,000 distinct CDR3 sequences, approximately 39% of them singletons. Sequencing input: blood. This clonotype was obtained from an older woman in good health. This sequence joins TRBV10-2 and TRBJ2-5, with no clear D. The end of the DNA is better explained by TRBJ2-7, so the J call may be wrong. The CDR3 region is CASSEVRRDEQYF. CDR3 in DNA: TGCGCCAGCAGTGAGGTCAGGCGAGACGAGCAGTACTTC.